This T cell receptor (beta chain) derives from a study of CD4 and CD8 cells across lung adenocarcinoma regions. Samples came from patients with localized non-small cell lung adenocarcinoma. The length of the CDR3 is 16 residues. CDR1 is MNHEY and CDR2 is SVGAGI in the germline V gene. J gave up 6 bases and V 0 bases, and 7 bases lay outside the gene matches. TCRdb reprocessed the PCR reads with MiXCR, giving one entry per CDR3 protein. The repertoire holds around 8,000 distinct CDR3 sequences, with 46% as singletons. Judged by abundance, this clonotype is medium-sized. Sequencing was carried out using CD4+ T cells from the margin of a lung tumor. The chain couples TRBV6-5 to TRBJ2-2; 7 bases agree with TRBD2. This receptor was identified in a female donor with lung adenocarcinoma. The CD4 and CD8 labels of this study may be unreliable. The CDR3 DNA sequence: TGTGCCAGCAGTTACTCTCGGACTAGAGTCCCCGGGGAGCTGTTTTTT. The encoded protein is CASSYSRTRVPGELFF.